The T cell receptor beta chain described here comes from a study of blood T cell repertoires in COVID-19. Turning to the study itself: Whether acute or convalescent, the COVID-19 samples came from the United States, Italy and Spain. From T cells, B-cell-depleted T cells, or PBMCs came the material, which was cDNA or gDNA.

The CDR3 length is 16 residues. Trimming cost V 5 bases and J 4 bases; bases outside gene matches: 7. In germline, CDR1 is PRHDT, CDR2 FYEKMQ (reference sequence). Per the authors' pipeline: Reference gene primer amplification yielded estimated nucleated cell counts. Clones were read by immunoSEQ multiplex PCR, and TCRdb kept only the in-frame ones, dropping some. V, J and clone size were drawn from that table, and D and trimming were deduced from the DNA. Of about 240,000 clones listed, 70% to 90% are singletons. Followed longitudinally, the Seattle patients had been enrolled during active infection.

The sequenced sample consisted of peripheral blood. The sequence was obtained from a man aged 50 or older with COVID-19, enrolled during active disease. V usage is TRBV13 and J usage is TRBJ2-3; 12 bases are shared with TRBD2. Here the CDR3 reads CASSHPTSGGPDTQYF. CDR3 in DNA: TGTGCCAGCAGCCACCCGACTAGCGGGGGCCCAGATACGCAGTATTTT.